This T cell receptor beta chain was captured in a study of T cells after yellow fever vaccination. Making TCR cDNA involved 5'RACE template switching, which added UMIs and a universal primer site. TCRdb itself ran the 5' RACE reads through MiXCR, one entry per CDR3 protein. The sample includes under 150,000 distinct CDR3 sequences, over 12% of them seen just once. Study-level points and caveats: A secondary response was less intense yet reached its peak sooner, at day 5 versus 15. Most clones from primary vaccination were detected again post-booster (almost 98% CD4, 88% CD8). The appearance of a small share of clonotypes in both CD4 and CD8 compartments was observed.

Germline CDR1 is MNHEY and CDR2 is SMNVEV (reference sequence). V lost 5 bases, J lost 2 bases, and 13 bases lay in between. This CDR3 has 14 residues. This clonotype was picked up a small number of times. The antigen is undetermined. This sequence joins TRBV27 and TRBJ2-7; either TRBD1 or TRBD2 may fit D (5 bases each). The receptor was derived from a young man who received the YFV17D yellow fever vaccine. The sequences come from CD8+ T cells sorted from PBMCs, collected 5 days after the yellow fever booster vaccination. CDR3 sequence reads: CASSVRDGAYEQYF. DNA of the CDR3: TGTGCCAGCAGTGTCCGGGACGGGGCCTACGAGCAGTACTTC.